The T cell receptor (beta chain) described here comes from a study of Ad26.COV2.S vaccination and SARS-CoV-2 variants. Overall study results and limits: Recipients of either vaccine or placebo displayed similar breadth of non-spike TCRs.

Only in-frame clones appear in the TCRdb table, and some are missing; sequencing was by immunoSEQ multiplex PCR. Of around 450,000 clones listed, roughly 90% are singletons. Concerning this clone: No antigen is known for it.

The germline gives CDR1 SGHTA, CDR2 FQGNSA. V dropped 2 bases and J dropped 7 bases, with 9 bases sitting between them. The CDR3 sequence is 13 residues long. Treatment meaning: roughly 18 received Ad26.COV2.S at low or high dose, single or two shots; several received placebo; per-sample allocation not given. Sample collection was performed on day 63 after the first vaccine or placebo injection. In Boston, the donor was an adult between 18-55 years of age. The V and J genes are TRBV7-2 and TRBJ1-5; D is unresolved. Sequenced material: peripheral blood, taken in a trial of Ad26.COV2.S vaccine versus placebo. This TCR was recovered from a person aged 18-60 years who received the Ad26.COV2.S COVID-19 vaccine or a placebo. CDR3 in amino acids: CASSLIQGQPQHF. The CDR3 nucleotides read TGTGCCAGCAGCTTAATTCAAGGCCAGCCCCAGCATTTT.